These 21 T cell receptor beta chains were all obtained from the same sample, sequenced in a study of T cell clonotyping in hematopoietic cell transplantation. Time point noted: recipient sample about 28 days before transplant, after cytoreduction. Sequencing used immunoSEQ multiplex PCR; TCRdb keeps in-frame clones, though not all of them. This sample carries approximately 44,000 clones, roughly 80% of them seen once, and the ten largest clones take approximately 5.3%. The sample consisted of peripheral blood mononuclear cells, taken before stem cell transplant. Every receptor here comes from a man aged 55-75 years with myelodysplastic syndrome. Some clones in this sample may be carry-over from other donors' samples.

The chain uses TRBV19 and TRBJ1-4; 7 nucleotides align to TRBD1. Germline values: CDR1 LNHDA, CDR2 SQIVND (reference sequence). V lost 4 bases and J lost 0; bases outside the gene matches: 5. This CDR3 spans 16 amino acids. For the CDR3, the DNA is TGTGCCAGTAGTAGGGACAGAGCAGCAACTAATGAAAAACTGTTTTTT. Its translation: CASSRDRAATNEKLFF.

The V and J genes are TRBV11-2 and TRBJ1-1, with TRBD1 as a possible D gene (5 bases). The CDR3 consists of 13 residues. Germline loops: CDR1 SGHAT, CDR2 FQNNGV. Between the trimmed V and J ends, which lost 5 bases and 7 bases, there was a span of 14 bases. CDR3 protein: CASSRGFGGEAFF. In DNA form, the CDR3 reads TGTGCCAGCAGCCGGGGCTTTGGGGGTGAAGCTTTCTTT.

The J gene is TRBJ2-3, the V gene TRBV19; a possible D gene is TRBD2 (6 bases). The CDR3 length is 15 residues. Trimming took 7 bases from V and 2 from J, leaving 16 bases between them. Germline CDR1 LNHDA, CDR2 SQIVND (reference sequence). The CDR3 DNA reads as TGTGCCAGTACCTTGCGGGGTTATTACACAGATACGCAGTATTTT. Translation: CASTLRGYYTDTQYF.

The V and J genes are TRBV7-2 and TRBJ2-5; tentative D call: TRBD2 (5 bases). CDR3 size: 14 residues. V was cut by 3 bases and J by 4 bases, with 12 bases left in between. CDR1 and CDR2 from the germline V gene are SGHTA and FQGNSA. The CDR3 reads CASSLGAGGETQYF. CDR3 DNA sequence: TGTGCCAGCAGCTTGGGCGCGGGTGGAGAGACCCAGTACTTC.

There are a few counts of this clone. The chain links TRBV6-4 to TRBJ2-2; possibly TRBD1 for D (6 bases). This CDR3 contains 15 residues. Trimming stripped 9 bases from V and 7 bases from J, with 21 bases between. CDR1 and CDR2 from the germline V gene are MRHNA and SNTAGT. CDR3: CASQTNRDMGGELFF. CDR3 nucleotide sequence: TGTGCCAGTCAAACAAACAGGGATATGGGCGGGGAGCTGTTTTTT.

V usage is TRBV7-9 and J usage is TRBJ1-6; tentative D call: TRBD1 (6 bases). This CDR3 has 15 amino acids. Germline CDR1 and CDR2: SEHNR and FQNEAQ (reference sequence). V lost 1 base and J lost 9, with 13 bases in between. The CDR3 nucleotides are TGTGCCAGCAGCTTAGGAGCTGCGGGGGCTTCACCCCTCCACTTT. Translated, it gives CASSLGAAGASPLHF.

The V call is TRBV7-8, the J call TRBJ2-3; the match to TRBD2 covers 11 bases. This CDR3 has 15 amino acids. V shed 5 bases and J 5 bases; nucleotides not matched to a gene: 6. The V gene's germline CDR1 is SGHVS and CDR2 FQNEAQ. This CDR3 reads CASSHRSGGVDTQYF. DNA of the CDR3: TGTGCCAGCAGCCACCGTAGCGGGGGGGTAGATACGCAGTATTTT.

The rearrangement joins TRBV7-2 to TRBJ2-3, with 11 bases that match TRBD2. Germline lookup yields CDR1 SGHTA and CDR2 FQGNSA. This CDR3 comprises 18 residues. V shed 5 bases, J shed 3 bases, and the junction held 13 bases outside the gene matches. The CDR3 loop reads CASSPRVVAGGLTDTQYF. CDR3 DNA sequence: TGTGCCAGCAGCCCCCGGGTGGTAGCGGGGGGGCTGACAGATACGCAGTATTTT.

The J gene is TRBJ2-2, the V gene TRBV10-3, with 7 bases fitting TRBD1. Germline V gene lookup returns CDR1 ENHRY and CDR2 SYGVKD. CDR3 size: 15 residues. Losses at the gene ends were 6 bases for V and 4 bases for J; bases not matched to a gene: 8. The CDR3 nucleotides read TGTGCCATCAGCAGACAGGGAGAAGGCACCGGGGAGCTGTTTTTT. It codes for CAISRQGEGTGELFF.

This clone occurred once. V and J are TRBV28 and TRBJ2-2; 10 nucleotides agree with TRBD2. CDR1 and CDR2 from the germline V gene are MDHEN and SYDVKM. This CDR3 contains 18 residues. After removal of 6 bases from V and 5 bases from J, the junction contained 15 bases not matched to a gene. DNA for the CDR3: TGTGCCAGCAGCCAGTTTCGACCTAGCGGGGGTGTAACCGGGGAGCTGTTTTTT. Translated, it gives CASSQFRPSGGVTGELFF.

This chain connects TRBV18 to TRBJ1-4, with no clear D. This CDR3 region has 14 residues. The germline V gene has CDR1 KGHSH and CDR2 LQKENI. V lost 2 bases to trimming and J lost 5 bases, with 9 bases between them. In DNA form, the CDR3 reads TGTGCCAGCTCACCAACCAGCGCAAATGAAAAACTGTTTTTT. As protein: CASSPTSANEKLFF.

This chain joins TRBV10-3 and TRBJ1-4; D is ambiguous. The germline V gene encodes CDR1 ENHRY and CDR2 SYGVKD. The CDR3 consists of 15 residues. The V and J ends lost 3 bases and 5 bases respectively, with 13 bases between them. The CDR3 spells CAISERTSPNEKLFF. The CDR3 DNA reads TGTGCCATCAGTGAAAGGACGTCTCCGAATGAAAAACTGTTTTTT.

The V gene is TRBV28, the J gene TRBJ1-5, with 8 bases lining up with TRBD1. The length of the CDR3 is 14 residues. V gave up 9 bases and J gave up 2 bases; unmatched junction bases: 6. Germline CDR1 is MDHEN and CDR2 is SYDVKM. CDR3 DNA: TGTGCCAGTCAGACAGGGGTACGCAATCAGCCCCAGCATTTT. Translating gives CASQTGVRNQPQHF.

The CDR3 region is CASSPRLAVLNEQFF. DNA of the CDR3: TGTGCCAGCAGCCCCCGACTAGCGGTATTGAATGAGCAGTTCTTC. The chain uses TRBV11-1 and TRBJ2-1, with 9 positions matching TRBD2. The ends lost 5 bases at V and 7 bases at J; junction bases unmatched: 9. Per germline, CDR1 SGHAT and CDR2 FQDESV (reference sequence). This CDR3 is built from 15 residues.

CDR3: CASSWDRKTGELFF. The CDR3 coding sequence is TGTGCCAGTAGTTGGGACAGGAAGACCGGGGAGCTGTTTTTT. This chain joins TRBV19 and TRBJ2-2; 8 bases are shared with TRBD1. V trimming: 5 bases; J trimming: 5 bases; junction bases outside the gene matches: 4. Germline values: CDR1 LNHDA, CDR2 SQIVND (reference sequence). The CDR3 totals 14 residues.

CDR3 amino acids: CASSSPGSNQPQHF. CDR3 nucleotides: TGTGCCAGCAGTTCCCCCGGGAGCAATCAGCCCCAGCATTTT. The chain couples TRBV6-6 to TRBJ1-5; no reliable D call. The germline V gene has CDR1 MNHNY and CDR2 SVGAGI (reference sequence). The CDR3 has 14 amino acids. Trimming stripped 4 bases from V and 1 base from J, with 8 bases between.

The V call is TRBV4-1, the J call TRBJ2-2; possibly TRBD1 for D (5 bases). CDR1 MGHRA and CDR2 YSYEKL come from the germline V gene. V lost 1 base to trimming and J lost 5 bases, with 11 bases between them. This CDR3 spans 15 amino acids. The chain's CDR3 is CASSQGVSGTGELFF. The CDR3 DNA is TGCGCCAGCAGCCAAGGGGTGTCAGGGACCGGGGAGCTGTTTTTT.

The genes are TRBV7-2 and TRBJ2-7; the D is unclear. V lost 1 base and J 1 base, leaving 11 bases between the germline ends. Germline-derived CDR1 and CDR2 are SGHTA and FQGNSA. The CDR3 is made up of 15 amino acids. The CDR3 spells CASSLVPANSYEQYF. The CDR3 DNA sequence: TGTGCCAGCAGCTTAGTACCAGCCAATTCCTACGAGCAGTACTTC.

This clone was picked up one time. The chain has TRBV9 and TRBJ2-5; a possible D gene is TRBD2 (6 bases). V lost 0 bases, J lost 5 bases, and 11 bases lay in between. The CDR3 runs to 14 residues. Germline-derived CDR1 and CDR2 are SGDLS and YYNGEE. Here the CDR3 reads CASSVGLVLETQYF. DNA for the CDR3: TGTGCCAGCAGCGTAGGACTAGTTCTTGAGACCCAGTACTTC.

The chain combines TRBV9 with TRBJ2-7; 12 nucleotides agree with TRBD2. Looked up from germline, CDR1 is SGDLS and CDR2 is YYNGEE. The ends lost 0 bases at V and 0 bases at J; junction bases unmatched: 1. The CDR3 extends over 16 amino acids. Written as DNA, the CDR3 is TGTGCCAGCAGCGTAGGACTAGCGGGGGTCTCCTACGAGCAGTACTTC. As protein: CASSVGLAGVSYEQYF.

V and J are TRBV7-3 and TRBJ2-5, with 7 bases aligning to TRBD1. The CDR3 contains 13 residues. With V trimmed by 6 bases and J by 3 bases, 4 bases remained unmatched. Germline assignment: CDR1 SGHTA and CDR2 FQGTGA. The CDR3 DNA reads as TGTGCCAGCAGTAGGGACAGAGAAGAGACCCAGTACTTC. Its translation: CASSRDREETQYF.